The rows below give T cell receptor beta chains drawn from one sample of a study of shared clonotypes between healthy human individuals. The protocol was immunoSEQ multiplex PCR, while the TCRdb copy is restricted to in-frame clones and leaves out a portion. Here the sample spans 2.3 million or so clones, more than 85% being singletons. Material for sequencing was naive CD4+ T cells from PBMCs. These receptors came from a man aged 18 to 29 in good health. Some clones in this sample may be carry-over from other donors' samples. CDR3s include the opening cysteine and the closing phenylalanine or tryptophan.

v_call cdr3_aa
TRBV7-3 CASSLTRGETQYF
TRBV28 CASSLLQPTGELFF
TRBV10-3 CAISEYRTEAFF
TRBV7-8 CASSLSGTTTEAFF
TRBV19 CASSIPLLAGVNGELFF
TRBV2 CASSGGQGTEAFF
TRBV5-8 CASSSRRGVSPLHF
TRBV14 CASSLTGGPYNEQFF
TRBV6-4 CASSVTSGYNEQFF
TRBV4-1 CASSQVAGPYQETQYF
TRBV30 CAWSVSGELFF
TRBV5-1 CASSFSGPHSGNTIYF
TRBV4-1 CASSQTAGSQETQYF
TRBV5-8 CASSPPGLARTYEQYF
TRBV18 CASSLQGAGYEQYF
TRBV7-6 CASSFAGVPNTGELFF
TRBV20-1 CSAPDLGYTF
TRBV7-2 CASSLGGVRETQYF
TRBV28 CASSRVAENTEAFF
TRBV5-1 CASSYGLAGGYEQYF
TRBV2 CASSDMPDTEAFF
TRBV27 CASSSQGGSNQPQHF
TRBV30 CAWSDQGNQPQHF
TRBV5-1 CASSLAEVGGFYEQYF
TRBV7-8 CASSLGWAGALQVINEQFF
TRBV7-2 CASSSGPGTGYGYTF
TRBV10-3 CAIGKAGEGETQYF
TRBV5-1 CASSLQGESYEQYF
TRBV19 CASSIGGAEWPQETQYF
TRBV6-5 CAVSTGGSYNEQFF
TRBV15 CATSDRDYQETQYF
TRBV6-6 CASSPRVDFTREAFF
TRBV29-1 CSVWESLSSYNEQFF
TRBV19 CASTADRASPTTNEKLFF
TRBV7-9 CASSPGAVAGGRGELFF
TRBV6-1 CASSEVSLSETQYF
TRBV18 CASSPAGATGELFF